This T cell receptor (beta chain) comes out of a study of identical twins. A universal primer site was created by template switching, with the cDNA bearing unique molecular identifiers. TCRdb recomputed calls from the 5' RACE reads with MiXCR, one row per CDR3 protein. Of fewer than 250,000 distinct CDR3 sequences listed, approximately 7.8% are singletons. V lost 0 bases, J lost 0 bases, and 9 bases lay in between. CDR1 is MGHRA and CDR2 is YSYEKL in the germline V gene. The CDR3 extends over 16 amino acids. This clonotype showed up just a few times. This sample also belongs to another study, concerning yellow fever vaccine responses in identical twins.

The V and J genes are TRBV4-1 and TRBJ2-1, with D unresolved. Material: CD8+ T cells sorted from blood. The TCR comes from a woman aged 18-30 years in good health. The CDR3 bases are TGCGCCAGCAGCCAAGATTGGGCGAGCTCCTACAATGAGCAGTTCTTC. It specifies CASSQDWASSYNEQFF.